This T cell receptor (beta chain) was found in a study of T cells in Graves' hyperthyroidism and ophthalmopathy. The CDR3 regions of TCR beta were amplified from RNA transcripts. The TCR CDR3 was amplified in a first-round RT-PCR using the HTBI primer set. TCRdb re-called the multiplex PCR reads with MiXCR, one entry per CDR3 protein. The sample holds a few hundred thousand distinct CDR3 sequences, roughly 14% seen once. Of note for this clonotype: The antigen remains unidentified.

Study conclusions and caveats: Ophthalmopathy and stable hyperthyroidism were told apart by a 13 V-J model. For ophthalmopathy, model prediction preceded onset by a median roughly 6.5 months.

This CDR3 contains 14 residues. Germline CDR1 and CDR2: SGHAT and FQNNGV. V dropped 5 bases and J dropped 9 bases, with 18 bases sitting between them. The chain employs TRBV11-2 and TRBJ2-3; a possible D gene is TRBD2 (7 bases). The sample taken for sequencing was blood. The sequence was obtained from a young woman with Graves' hyperthyroidism. The CDR3 loop is CASSARQGGATQYF. CDR3 DNA: TGTGCCAGCAGCGCGCGACAAGGGGGGGCCACGCAGTATTTT.